This T cell receptor beta chain was recovered during a study of T-cell memory formation after mild COVID-19. CDR1 is SGHTA and CDR2 is FQGNSA in the germline V gene. CDR3 size: 19 residues. Losses at the gene ends were 5 bases for V and 2 bases for J; bases not matched to a gene: 15. TCRdb re-derived calls from the 5' RACE reads in MiXCR, one entry per CDR3 protein. The sample yields 350,000 to 450,000 distinct CDR3 sequences, around 14% seen once. The sample was PBMCs or a T cell subset sorted from them (not recorded which). The chain is built from TRBV7-2 and TRBJ2-3; TRBD2 matches 11 bases. This receptor was taken from a man aged 18 to 29 who had mild COVID-19 (a few samples of this study predate the infection). Cell type and time point are not known. CDR3 region: CASSPGWASGGSFTDTQYF. CDR3 bases: TGTGCCAGCAGCCCCGGGTGGGCTAGCGGGGGGTCCTTCACAGATACGCAGTATTTT.